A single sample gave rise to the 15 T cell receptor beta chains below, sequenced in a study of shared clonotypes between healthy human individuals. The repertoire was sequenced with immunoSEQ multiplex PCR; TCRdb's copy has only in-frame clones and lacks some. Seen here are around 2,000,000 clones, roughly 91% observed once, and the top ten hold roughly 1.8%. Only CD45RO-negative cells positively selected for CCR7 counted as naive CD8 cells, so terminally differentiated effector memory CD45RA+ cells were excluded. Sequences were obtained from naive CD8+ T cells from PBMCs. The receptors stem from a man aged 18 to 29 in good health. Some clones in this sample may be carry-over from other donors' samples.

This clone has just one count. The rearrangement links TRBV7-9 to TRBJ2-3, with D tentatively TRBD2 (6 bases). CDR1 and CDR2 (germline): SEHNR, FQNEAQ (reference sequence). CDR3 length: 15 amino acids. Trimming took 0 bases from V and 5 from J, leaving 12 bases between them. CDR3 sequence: CASSLAVREVDTQYF. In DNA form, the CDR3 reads TGTGCCAGCAGCTTAGCGGTGCGGGAAGTAGATACGCAGTATTTT.

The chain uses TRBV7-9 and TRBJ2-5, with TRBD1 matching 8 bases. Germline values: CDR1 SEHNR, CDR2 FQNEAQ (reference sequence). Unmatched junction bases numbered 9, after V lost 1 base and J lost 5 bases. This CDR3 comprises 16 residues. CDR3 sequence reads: CASSLGLTGVSETQYF. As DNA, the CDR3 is TGTGCCAGCAGCTTAGGCCTGACAGGGGTTAGCGAGACCCAGTACTTC.

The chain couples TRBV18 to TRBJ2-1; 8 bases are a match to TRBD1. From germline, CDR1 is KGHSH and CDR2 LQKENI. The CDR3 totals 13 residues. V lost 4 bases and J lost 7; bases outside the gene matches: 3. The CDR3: CASSRYRGNEQFF. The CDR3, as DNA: TGTGCCAGCTCACGGTACAGGGGGAATGAGCAGTTCTTC.

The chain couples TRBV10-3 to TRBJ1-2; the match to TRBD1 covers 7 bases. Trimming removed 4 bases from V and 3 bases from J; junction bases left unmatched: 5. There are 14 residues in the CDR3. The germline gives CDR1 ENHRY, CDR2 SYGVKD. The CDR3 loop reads CAISGGTDYYGYTF. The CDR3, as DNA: TGTGCCATCAGTGGGGGGACAGACTACTATGGCTACACCTTC.

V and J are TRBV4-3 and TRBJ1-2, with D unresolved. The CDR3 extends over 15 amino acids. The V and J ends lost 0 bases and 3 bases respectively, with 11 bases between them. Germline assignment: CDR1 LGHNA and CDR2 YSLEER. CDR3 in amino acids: CASSQDSGFYYGYTF. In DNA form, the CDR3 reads TGCGCCAGCAGCCAAGACTCCGGGTTTTACTATGGCTACACCTTC.

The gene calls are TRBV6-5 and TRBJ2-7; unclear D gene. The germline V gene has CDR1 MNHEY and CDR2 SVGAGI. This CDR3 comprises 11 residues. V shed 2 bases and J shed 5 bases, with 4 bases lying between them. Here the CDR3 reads CASSYADEQYF. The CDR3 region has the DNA TGTGCCAGCAGTTACGCGGACGAGCAGTACTTC.

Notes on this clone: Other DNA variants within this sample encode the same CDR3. CDR3 sequence reads: CASSLAGTYEQYF. CDR3 DNA sequence: TGTGCCAGCAGTTTAGCAGGCACCTACGAGCAGTACTTC. V is TRBV27 and J is TRBJ2-7; D is ambiguous. This CDR3 has 13 amino acids. The ends were cut back, 2 bases at V and 2 bases at J, with 7 bases in the middle. The germline CDR1 and CDR2 sequences are MNHEY and SMNVEV (reference sequence).

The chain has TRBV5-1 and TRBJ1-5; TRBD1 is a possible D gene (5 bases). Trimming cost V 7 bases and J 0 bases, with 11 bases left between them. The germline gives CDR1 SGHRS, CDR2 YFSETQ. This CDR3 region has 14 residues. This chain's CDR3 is CASSDSHSNQPQHF. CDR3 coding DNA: TGCGCCAGCTCCGACAGCCATAGCAATCAGCCCCAGCATTTT. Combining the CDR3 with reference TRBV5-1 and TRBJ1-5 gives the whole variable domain KAGVTQTPRYLIKTRGQQVTLSCSPISGHRSVSWYQQTPGQGLQFLFEYFSETQRNKGNFPGRFSGRQFSNSRSEMNVSTLELGDSALYLCASSDSHSNQPQHFGDGTRLSIL.

The CDR3 is CSVEGGRISDNEQFF. The CDR3 bases are TGCAGCGTTGAGGGGGGACGGATTTCCGACAATGAGCAGTTCTTC. The rearrangement uses TRBV29-1 and TRBJ2-1, with D maybe TRBD2 (6 bases). The CDR3 is made up of 15 amino acids. Germline values: CDR1 SQVTM, CDR2 ANQGSEA. V lost 3 bases to trimming and J lost 5 bases, with 17 bases between them.

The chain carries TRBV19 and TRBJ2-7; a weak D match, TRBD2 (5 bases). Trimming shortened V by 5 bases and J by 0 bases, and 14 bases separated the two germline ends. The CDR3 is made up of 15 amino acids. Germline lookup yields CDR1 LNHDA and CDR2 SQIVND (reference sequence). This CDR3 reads CASSSGRESSYEQYF. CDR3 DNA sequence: TGTGCCAGTAGTTCTGGACGGGAAAGCTCCTACGAGCAGTACTTC.

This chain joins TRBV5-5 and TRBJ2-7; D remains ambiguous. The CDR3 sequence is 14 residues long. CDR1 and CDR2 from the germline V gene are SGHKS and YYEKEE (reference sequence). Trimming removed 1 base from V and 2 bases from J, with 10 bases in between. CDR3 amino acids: CASSLWTGTYEQYF. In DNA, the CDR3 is TGTGCCAGCAGCTTGTGGACGGGCACCTACGAGCAGTACTTC.

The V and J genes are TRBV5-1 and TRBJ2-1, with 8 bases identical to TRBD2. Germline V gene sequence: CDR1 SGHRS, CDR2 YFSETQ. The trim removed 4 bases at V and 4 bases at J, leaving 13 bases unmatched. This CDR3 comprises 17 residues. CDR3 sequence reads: CASSLSSGTRPYNEQFF. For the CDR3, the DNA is TGCGCCAGCAGCCTCTCCTCCGGGACTAGACCGTACAATGAGCAGTTCTTC. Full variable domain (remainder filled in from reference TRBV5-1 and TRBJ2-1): KAGVTQTPRYLIKTRGQQVTLSCSPISGHRSVSWYQQTPGQGLQFLFEYFSETQRNKGNFPGRFSGRQFSNSRSEMNVSTLELGDSALYLCASSLSSGTRPYNEQFFGPGTRLTVL.

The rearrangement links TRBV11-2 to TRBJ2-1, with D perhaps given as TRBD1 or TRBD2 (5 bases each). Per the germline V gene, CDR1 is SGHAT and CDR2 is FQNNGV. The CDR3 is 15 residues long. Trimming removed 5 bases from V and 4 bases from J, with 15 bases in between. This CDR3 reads CASSTRDPAYNEQFF. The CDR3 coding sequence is TGTGCCAGCAGCACAAGGGACCCCGCGTACAATGAGCAGTTCTTC.

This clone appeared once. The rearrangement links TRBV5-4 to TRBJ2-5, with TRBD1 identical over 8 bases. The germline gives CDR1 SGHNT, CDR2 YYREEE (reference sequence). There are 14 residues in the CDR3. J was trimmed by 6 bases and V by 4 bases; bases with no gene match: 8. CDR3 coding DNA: TGTGCCAGCAGCGCCGAGACAGGGGCAAAGACCCAGTACTTC. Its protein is CASSAETGAKTQYF.

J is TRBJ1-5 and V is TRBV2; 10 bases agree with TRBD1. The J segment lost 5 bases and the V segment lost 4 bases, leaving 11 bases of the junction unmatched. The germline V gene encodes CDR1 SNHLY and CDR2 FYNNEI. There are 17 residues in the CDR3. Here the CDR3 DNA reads TGTGCCAGCAGTGGATCGGGGACAGGGGAATTCTATCAGCCCCAGCATTTT. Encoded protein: CASSGSGTGEFYQPQHF.